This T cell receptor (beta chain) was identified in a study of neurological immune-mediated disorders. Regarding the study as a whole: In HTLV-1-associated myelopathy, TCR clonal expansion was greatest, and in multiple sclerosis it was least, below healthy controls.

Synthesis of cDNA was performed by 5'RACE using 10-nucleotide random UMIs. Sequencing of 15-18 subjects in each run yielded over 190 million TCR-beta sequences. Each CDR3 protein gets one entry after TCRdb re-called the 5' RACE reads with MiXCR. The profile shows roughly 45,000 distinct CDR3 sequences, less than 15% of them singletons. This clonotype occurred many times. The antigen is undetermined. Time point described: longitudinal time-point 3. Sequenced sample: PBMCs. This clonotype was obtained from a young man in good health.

The CDR3 spells CSANIAGANNEQFF. CDR3 DNA: TGCAGTGCTAATATAGCGGGAGCCAACAATGAGCAGTTCTTC. The genes are TRBV20-1 and TRBJ2-1, with 9 bases matching TRBD2. The CDR3 spans 14 residues. Trimming took 4 bases from V and 5 from J; bases not matched to a gene: 6. The germline CDR1 and CDR2 sequences are DFQATT and SNEGSKA (reference sequence).